A single count supports the clone carrying this TCR beta chain. The record originates from a study of blood T cell repertoires in COVID-19. Study details: Collection of acute and convalescent COVID-19 samples took place in the United States, Italy and Spain. PBMCs, B-cell-depleted T cells, or T cells were the source of the cDNA or gDNA that made up the material.

Original data processing: Nucleated cell number was recorded as an estimate derived from reference gene primer amplification. Clones were sequenced by immunoSEQ multiplex PCR, and TCRdb holds only the in-frame ones, with some missing. The V and J calls and clone size come from that table; D and trimming were worked out from the DNA. Of more than 150,000 clones detected, 90% appear once; the ten largest clones hold roughly 0.56%. The CDR3 totals 11 residues. Between the trimmed V and J ends, which lost 5 bases and 4 bases, there was a span of 5 bases. The germline V gene has CDR1 ENHRY and CDR2 SYGVKD.

The sample taken for sequencing was peripheral blood. The sequence derives from a man between 45 and 60 years old with acute or convalescent COVID-19. The chain is built from TRBV10-3 and TRBJ1-1; no clear D gene. The CDR3 nucleotides read TGTGCCATCAGTAGTAGCACTGAAGCTTTCTTT. Translated, it gives CAISSSTEAFF.